The clone carrying this T cell receptor beta chain was seen a handful of times. Its antigen is unidentified. This sample is part of a study of T-cell memory formation after mild COVID-19. General study points: That cross-reactive memory joined was suggested by some responding clones appearing in pre-infection memory.

Sample barcodes and UMIs were carried by the TCR alpha and TCR beta cDNA libraries that 5'RACE generated with constant-segment primers. A single record per CDR3 protein comes from TCRdb applying MiXCR to the 5' RACE reads. The sample shows 400,000 to 500,000 distinct CDR3 sequences, around 19% of them seen only once. CDR1 is SGHDN and CDR2 is FVKESK in the germline V gene. The CDR3 covers 16 residues. V was clipped by 0 bases and J by 7 bases; unmatched bases: 9. The V and J genes are TRBV14 and TRBJ1-2; 9 nucleotides agree with TRBD1. This sequence originates from an adult woman who had mild COVID-19 (a few samples of this study predate the infection). Cell type and time point are not known. The sequencing sample was made of PBMCs or a T cell subset sorted from them (not recorded which). The CDR3 DNA follows: TGTGCCAGCAGCCAAGACTCTACCGGGACAGGGATTGGCTACACCTTC. Its protein is CASSQDSTGTGIGYTF.